These T cell receptor beta chains were read from a single sample in a study of blood T cell repertoires in COVID-19. Clones were read by immunoSEQ multiplex PCR, and TCRdb kept only the in-frame ones, dropping some. The sample includes around 150,000 clones, roughly 85% of them seen just once. The sample taken for sequencing was peripheral blood. The receptors come from a woman aged 55-75 years with COVID-19, enrolled during active disease. Both conserved end residues are part of each CDR3. A D gene is named only where the DNA matches it firmly. The size entry is marked missing in some rows and otherwise reads once, few, many or a size class.

j_call,d_call,v_call,clone_size,cdr3_aa,cdr3_nt
TRBJ2-5,TRBD1,TRBV5-5,.,CASSSLGQELRETQYF,TGTGCCAGCAGCTCCCTGGGACAGGAGCTTCGGGAGACCCAGTACTTC
TRBJ2-2,TRBD2,TRBV2,.,CASKLTSGATGELFF,TGTGCCAGCAAACTGACTAGCGGGGCCACCGGGGAGCTGTTTTTT
TRBJ1-2,.,TRBV5-5,.,CASSFEVDGYTF,TGTGCCAGCAGCTTTGAGGTCGATGGCTACACCTTC
TRBJ1-2,TRBD1,TRBV7-8,.,CASSILTGGDYGYTF,TGTGCCAGCAGCATTCTCACAGGGGGCGATTATGGCTACACCTTC
TRBJ1-5,.,TRBV3-1/TRBV3-2,many,CASSQGPSSNQPQHF,TGTGCCAGCAGCCAAGGGCCGTCTAGCAATCAGCCCCAGCATTTT
TRBJ1-1,.,TRBV7-3,.,CASSLIHSLTAEAFF,TGTGCCAGCAGCTTAATTCACAGCCTTACCGCTGAAGCTTTCTTT
TRBJ1-2,.,TRBV9,.,CASSVDTNNYGYTF,TGTGCCAGCAGCGTAGACACAAATAACTATGGCTACACCTTC
TRBJ2-1,TRBD2,TRBV5-1,.,CASGSGSGSLFDEQFF,TGCGCCAGCGGCAGCGGTAGCGGGAGTTTGTTTGATGAGCAGTTCTTC
TRBJ2-1,TRBD2,TRBV5-1,.,CASSLRVAGGYNEQFF,TGCGCCAGCAGCTTAAGGGTAGCGGGAGGGTACAATGAGCAGTTCTTC
TRBJ1-5,.,TRBV19,few,CASRQQVGHRPQHF,TGTGCCAGTAGGCAACAGGTTGGTCATCGGCCCCAGCATTTT
TRBJ1-2,TRBD1,TRBV7-8,.,CASSSTTGGYGYTF,TGTGCCAGCAGCTCTACGACAGGGGGCTATGGCTACACCTTC
TRBJ1-2,.,TRBV6-2/TRBV6-3,.,CASSQLAGRGYGYTF,TGTGCCAGCAGTCAACTTGCGGGTCGGGGCTATGGCTACACCTTC
TRBJ1-5,.,TRBV9,once,CASSGAPGDQPQHF,TGTGCCAGCAGCGGAGCCCCGGGGGATCAGCCCCAGCATTTT
TRBJ1-6,.,TRBV7-6,once,CASSLWGTQASPLHF,TGTGCCAGCAGCTTATGGGGGACACAAGCTTCACCCCTCCACTTT
TRBJ2-1,TRBD2,TRBV5-1,once,CASSLGEGEQFF,TGCGCCAGCAGCTTGGGGGAGGGTGAGCAGTTCTTC
TRBJ1-1,.,TRBV3-1/TRBV3-2,once,CASRPGTYTEAFF,TGTGCCAGCAGACCCGGGACATACACTGAAGCTTTCTTT
TRBJ1-6,.,TRBV7-9,.,CASSFSVGYNSPLHF,TGTGCCAGCAGCTTTAGTGTCGGCTATAATTCACCCCTCCACTTT